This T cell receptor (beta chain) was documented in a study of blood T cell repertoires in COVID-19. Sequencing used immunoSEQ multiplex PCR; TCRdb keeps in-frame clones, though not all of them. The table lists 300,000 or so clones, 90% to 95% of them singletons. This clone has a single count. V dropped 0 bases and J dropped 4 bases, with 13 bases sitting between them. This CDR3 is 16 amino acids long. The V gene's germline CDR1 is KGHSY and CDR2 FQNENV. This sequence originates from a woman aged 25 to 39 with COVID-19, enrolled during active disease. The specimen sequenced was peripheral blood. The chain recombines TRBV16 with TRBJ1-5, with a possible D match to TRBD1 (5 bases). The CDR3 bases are TGTGCCAGCAGCCAATCTGCTAGGGCAGGGAATCAGCCCCAGCATTTT. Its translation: CASSQSARAGNQPQHF.